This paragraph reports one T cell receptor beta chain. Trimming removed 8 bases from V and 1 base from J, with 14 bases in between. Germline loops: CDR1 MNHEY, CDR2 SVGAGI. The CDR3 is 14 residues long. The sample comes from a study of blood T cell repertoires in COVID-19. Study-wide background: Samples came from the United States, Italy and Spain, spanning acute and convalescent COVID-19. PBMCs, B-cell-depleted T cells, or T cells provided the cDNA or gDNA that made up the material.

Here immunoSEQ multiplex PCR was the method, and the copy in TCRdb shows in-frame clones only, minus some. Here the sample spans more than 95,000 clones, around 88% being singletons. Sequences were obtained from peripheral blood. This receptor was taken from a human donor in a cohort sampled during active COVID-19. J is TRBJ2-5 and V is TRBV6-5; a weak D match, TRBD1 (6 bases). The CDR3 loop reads CASQLIGGQETQYF. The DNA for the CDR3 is TGTGCCAGCCAATTGATAGGGGGCCAAGAGACCCAGTACTTC.